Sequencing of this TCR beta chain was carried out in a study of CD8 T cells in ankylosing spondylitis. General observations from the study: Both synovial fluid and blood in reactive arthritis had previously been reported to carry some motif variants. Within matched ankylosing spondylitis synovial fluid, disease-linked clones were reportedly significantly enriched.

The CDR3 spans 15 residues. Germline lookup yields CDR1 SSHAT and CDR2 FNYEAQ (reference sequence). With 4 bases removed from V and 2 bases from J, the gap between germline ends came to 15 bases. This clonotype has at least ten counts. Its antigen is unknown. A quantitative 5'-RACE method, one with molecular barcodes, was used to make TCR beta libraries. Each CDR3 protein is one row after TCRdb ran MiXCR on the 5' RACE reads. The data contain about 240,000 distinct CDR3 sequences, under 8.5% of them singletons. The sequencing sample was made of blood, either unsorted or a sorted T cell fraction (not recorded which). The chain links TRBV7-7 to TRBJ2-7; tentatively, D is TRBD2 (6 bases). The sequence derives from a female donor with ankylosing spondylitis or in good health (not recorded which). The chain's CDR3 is CASSSAAGSPYEQYF. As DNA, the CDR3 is TGTGCCAGCAGCTCCGCGGCGGGGTCCCCCTACGAGCAGTACTTC.